This T cell receptor beta chain was recovered during a study of blood T cell repertoires in COVID-19. Study summary: The United States, Italy and Spain were the sources of the acute and convalescent COVID-19 samples. T cells, B-cell-depleted T cells, or PBMCs provided the cDNA or gDNA that served as material.

Participant-reported clinical history was the basis for cohort assignment. Per the original data handling: It was from reference gene primer amplification that nucleated cell counts were estimated. Sequenced by immunoSEQ multiplex PCR; TCRdb stores in-frame clones only, minus some. The DNA was the basis for D and trimming; V, J and clone size are from that table. The sample yields 320,000 or so clones, roughly 90% seen once. The CDR3 is made up of 15 amino acids. Deletions cut 2 bases from V and 6 bases from J, with 17 bases between. Germline loops: CDR1 SGHKS, CDR2 YYEKEE (reference sequence). This receptor was identified in a man between 60 and 70 years old who had recovered from COVID-19. Sequencing was done on a sample of PBMCs or T cells enriched from blood (not recorded which). This sequence joins TRBV5-5 and TRBJ1-2; D uncertain. The CDR3 nucleotides read TGTGCCAGCAGCTTACGGACTCCAAGCGGGGATGGCTACACCTTC. This translates into CASSLRTPSGDGYTF. The whole variable domain, remainder taken from reference TRBV5-5 and TRBJ1-2, is DAGVTQSPTHLIKTRGQQVTLRCSPISGHKSVSWYQQVLGQGPQFIFQYYEKEERGRGNFPDRFSARQFPNYSSELNVNALLLGDSALYLCASSLRTPSGDGYTFGSGTRLTVV.